This TCR beta chain was documented in a study of T cell repertoires in cytomegalovirus infection. About the study: Indications came from public TCR beta signatures; they pointed to CMV infection and to a matching HLA type.

This clonotype has a count of ten or more. Its target is unknown. The CDR3 spans 15 residues. V was pared by 3 bases and J by 1 base, with 12 bases between. Study-wide results and caveats: Across the ex vivo response, the dominant clonotypes were HLA-C-restricted CMV-specific TCR beta clonotypes. The study identified carriers of CMV plus the relevant HLA from cumulative public TCR beta family frequency.

TCRdb re-called the reads with MiXCR, one entry per CDR3 protein. Of 210,000 or so distinct CDR3 sequences in the sample, 6% to 8% were seen once. Sequencing was carried out using PBMCs. This receptor was taken from a human donor in good health (CMV status not recorded). Some clones in this sample may be carry-over from other donors' samples. The rearrangement uses TRBV12-3 or TRBV12-4 and TRBJ1-2; a possible D gene is TRBD1 (5 bases). In DNA, the CDR3 is TGTGCCAGCAGTTTGGTGGGGACCAGTAACTATGGCTACACCTTC. It encodes CASSLVGTSNYGYTF.